This T cell receptor (beta chain) appears in the sequencing data of a study of OX40 agonist ivuxolimab in advanced cancers. Trimming took off 2 bases at V and 7 bases at J, with 17 bases between the two ends. CDR3 size: 16 residues. Per the germline V gene, CDR1 is SGHTA and CDR2 is FQGTGA. The table came from immunoSEQ multiplex PCR; TCRdb's copy has only in-frame clones and leaves some out. The data show about 48,000 clones, around 88% seen once. This sequence originates from an adult with an advanced solid tumor such as melanoma, head and neck, liver or kidney cancer. This material consisted of CD4+ or CD8+ T cells sorted from blood, taken in a trial of the OX40 agonist ivuxolimab. The chain joins TRBV7-3 to TRBJ2-2; perhaps TRBD2 as D (6 bases). Here the CDR3 reads CASSLVGLPSGGELFF. The CDR3 nucleotides are TGTGCCAGCAGCTTAGTCGGACTACCGTCGGGCGGGGAGCTGTTTTTT.